This TCR beta chain appears in the sequencing data of a study of T cell changes during pregnancy in multiple sclerosis. TCRdb keeps only in-frame clones here, not all; method: immunoSEQ multiplex PCR. This table has 40,000 to 55,000 clones, 90% to 95% appearing once. The CDR3 sequence is 13 residues long. Germline CDR1 SEHNR, CDR2 FQNEAQ (reference sequence). The V end lost 3 bases, the J end lost 8 bases, and 11 bases lay between the germline ends. The sequencing used CD4+ T cells from peripheral blood mononuclear cells, collected before pregnancy. The sequence was collected from a female donor with multiple sclerosis, enrolled in a pregnancy study. The chain links TRBV7-9 to TRBJ1-3, with D unclear. CDR3 nucleotides: TGTGCCAGCAGCTTGGGTGCAAGCGACACCATATATTTT. Protein product: CASSLGASDTIYF.